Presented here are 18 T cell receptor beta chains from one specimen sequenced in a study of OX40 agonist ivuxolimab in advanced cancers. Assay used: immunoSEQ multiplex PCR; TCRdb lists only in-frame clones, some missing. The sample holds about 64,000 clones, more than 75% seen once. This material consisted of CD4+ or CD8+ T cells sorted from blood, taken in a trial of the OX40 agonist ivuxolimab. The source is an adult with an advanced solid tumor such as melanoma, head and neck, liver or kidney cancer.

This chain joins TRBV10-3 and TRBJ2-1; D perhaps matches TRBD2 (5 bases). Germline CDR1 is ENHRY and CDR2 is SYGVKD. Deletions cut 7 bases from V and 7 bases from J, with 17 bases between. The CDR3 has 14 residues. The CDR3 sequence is CAITEGSLRNEQFF. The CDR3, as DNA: TGTGCCATCACCGAGGGCTCCCTCCGGAATGAGCAGTTCTTC.

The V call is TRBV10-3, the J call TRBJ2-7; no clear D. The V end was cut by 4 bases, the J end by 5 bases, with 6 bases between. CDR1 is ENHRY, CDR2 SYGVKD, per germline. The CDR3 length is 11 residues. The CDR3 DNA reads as TGTGCCATCAGTGTCACACACGAGCAGTACTTC. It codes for CAISVTHEQYF.

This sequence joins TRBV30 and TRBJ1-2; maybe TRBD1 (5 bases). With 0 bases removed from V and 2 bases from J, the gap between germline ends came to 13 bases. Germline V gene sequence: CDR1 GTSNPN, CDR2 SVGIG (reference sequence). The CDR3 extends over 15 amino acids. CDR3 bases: TGTGCCTGGAGTGTTCACCCCCCAGGGAACTATGGCTACACCTTC. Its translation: CAWSVHPPGNYGYTF.

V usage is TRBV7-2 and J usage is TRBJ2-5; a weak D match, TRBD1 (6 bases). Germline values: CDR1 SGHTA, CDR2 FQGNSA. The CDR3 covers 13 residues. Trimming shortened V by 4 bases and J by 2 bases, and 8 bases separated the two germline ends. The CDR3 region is CASSWTEQETQYF. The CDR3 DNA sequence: TGTGCCAGCAGCTGGACAGAGCAAGAGACCCAGTACTTC.

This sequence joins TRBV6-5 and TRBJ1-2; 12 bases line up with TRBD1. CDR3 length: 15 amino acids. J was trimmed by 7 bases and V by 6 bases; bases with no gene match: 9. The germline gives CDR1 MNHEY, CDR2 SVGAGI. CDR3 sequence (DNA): TGTGCCAGCAGCCTAGCCGGGACAGGGGGCGGTGGCTACACCTTC. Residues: CASSLAGTGGGGYTF.

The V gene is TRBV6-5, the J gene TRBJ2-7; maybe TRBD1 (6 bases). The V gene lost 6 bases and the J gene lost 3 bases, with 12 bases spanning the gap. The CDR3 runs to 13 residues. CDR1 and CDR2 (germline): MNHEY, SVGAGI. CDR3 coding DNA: TGTGCCAGCAGGGACAGTTTGGTCTACGAGCAGTACTTC. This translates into CASRDSLVYEQYF.

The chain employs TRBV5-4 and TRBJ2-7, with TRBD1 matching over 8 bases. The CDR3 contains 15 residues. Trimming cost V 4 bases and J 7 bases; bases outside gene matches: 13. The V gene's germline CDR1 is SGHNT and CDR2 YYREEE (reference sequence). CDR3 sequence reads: CASSAWDRTYGEQYF. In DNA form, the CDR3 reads TGTGCCAGCAGCGCCTGGGACAGGACCTACGGGGAGCAGTACTTC.

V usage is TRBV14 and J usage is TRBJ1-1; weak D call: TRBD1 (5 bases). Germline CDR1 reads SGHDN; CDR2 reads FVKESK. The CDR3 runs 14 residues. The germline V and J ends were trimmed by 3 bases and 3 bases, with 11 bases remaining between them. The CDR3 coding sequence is TGTGCCAGCAGCCACTGGCAGGGAGACACTGAAGCTTTCTTT. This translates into CASSHWQGDTEAFF.

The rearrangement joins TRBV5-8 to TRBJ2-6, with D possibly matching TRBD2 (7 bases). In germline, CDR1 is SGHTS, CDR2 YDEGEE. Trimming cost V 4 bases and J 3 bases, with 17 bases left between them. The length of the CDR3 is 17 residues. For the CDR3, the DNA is TGTGCCAGCAGCCTCTTCGCGGGGGCAGGTGGGGCCAACGTCCTGACTTTC. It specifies CASSLFAGAGGANVLTF.

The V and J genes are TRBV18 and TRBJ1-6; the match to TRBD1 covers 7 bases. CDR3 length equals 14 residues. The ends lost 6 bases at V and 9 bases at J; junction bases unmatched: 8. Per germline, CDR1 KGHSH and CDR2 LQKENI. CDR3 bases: TGTGCCAGCTCCTCCGAGACAGGGAGTTCACCCCTCCACTTT. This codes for CASSSETGSSPLHF.

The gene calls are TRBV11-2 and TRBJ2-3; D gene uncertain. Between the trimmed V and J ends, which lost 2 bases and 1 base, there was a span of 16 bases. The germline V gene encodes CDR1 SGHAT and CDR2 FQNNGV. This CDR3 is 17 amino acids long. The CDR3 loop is CASSLFSFSRGTDTQYF. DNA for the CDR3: TGTGCCAGCAGCTTATTCAGCTTTAGTCGGGGCACAGATACGCAGTATTTT.

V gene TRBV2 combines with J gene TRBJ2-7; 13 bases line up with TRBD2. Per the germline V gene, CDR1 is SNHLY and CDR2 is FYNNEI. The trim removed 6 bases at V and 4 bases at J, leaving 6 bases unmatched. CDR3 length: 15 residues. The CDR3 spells CASSRLAGGSYEQYF. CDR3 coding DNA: TGTGCCAGCAGCAGACTAGCGGGAGGAAGTTACGAGCAGTACTTC.

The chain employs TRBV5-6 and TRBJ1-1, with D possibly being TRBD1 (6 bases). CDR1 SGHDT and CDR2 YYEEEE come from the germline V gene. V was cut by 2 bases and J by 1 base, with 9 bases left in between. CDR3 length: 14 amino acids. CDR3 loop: CASSLQQGNTEAFF. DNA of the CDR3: TGTGCCAGCAGCTTACAACAGGGGAACACTGAAGCTTTCTTT.

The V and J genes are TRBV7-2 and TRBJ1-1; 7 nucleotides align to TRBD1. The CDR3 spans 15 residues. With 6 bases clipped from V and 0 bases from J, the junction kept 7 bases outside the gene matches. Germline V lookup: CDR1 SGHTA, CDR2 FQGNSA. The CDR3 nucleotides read TGTGCCAGCAGATCGGGACAGACAATGAACACTGAAGCTTTCTTT. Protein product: CASRSGQTMNTEAFF.

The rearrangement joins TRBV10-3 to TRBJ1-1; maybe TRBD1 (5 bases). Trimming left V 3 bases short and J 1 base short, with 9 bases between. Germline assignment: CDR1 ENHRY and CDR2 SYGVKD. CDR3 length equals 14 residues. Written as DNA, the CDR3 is TGTGCCATCAGTGAAGACAGAGGGAACACTGAAGCTTTCTTT. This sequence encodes CAISEDRGNTEAFF.

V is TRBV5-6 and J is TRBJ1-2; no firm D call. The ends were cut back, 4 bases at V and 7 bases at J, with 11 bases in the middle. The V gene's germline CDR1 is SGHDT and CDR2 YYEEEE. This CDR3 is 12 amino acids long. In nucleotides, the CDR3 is TGTGCCAGCAGCCCGTGGACTGGTGGCTACACCTTC. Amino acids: CASSPWTGGYTF.

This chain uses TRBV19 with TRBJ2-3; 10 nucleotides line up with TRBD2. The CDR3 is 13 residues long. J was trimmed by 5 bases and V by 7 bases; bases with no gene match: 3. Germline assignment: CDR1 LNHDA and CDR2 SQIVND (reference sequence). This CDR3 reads CASTIAGGDTQYF. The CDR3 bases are TGTGCCAGTACAATAGCGGGAGGAGATACGCAGTATTTT.

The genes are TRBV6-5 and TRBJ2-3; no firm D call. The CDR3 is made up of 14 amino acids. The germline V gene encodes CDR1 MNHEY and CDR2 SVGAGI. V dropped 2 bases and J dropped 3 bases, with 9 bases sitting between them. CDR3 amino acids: CASSYEYLTDTQYF. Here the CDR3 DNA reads TGTGCCAGCAGTTACGAATATCTGACAGATACGCAGTATTTT.